This T cell receptor beta chain was found in a study of shared clonotypes between healthy human individuals. Study-level information: The study used three CD4 naive, three CD4 memory, two CD8 naive and one CD8 memory plate per donor. Study results and limitations: Generally, estimated richness proved larger in naive subsets than it did in memory subsets.

Samples underwent the assay at deep level. Genomic DNA of every subset was divided equally among multiple immunoSEQ plates. Generated by immunoSEQ multiplex PCR, the TCRdb table keeps only in-frame clones and is missing some. This sample has approximately 840,000 clones, with about 96% found just once. Turning to this clone: Its antigen is still unknown.

CDR3 length: 18 amino acids. Germline lookup yields CDR1 LNHDA and CDR2 SQIVND (reference sequence). The V gene end was trimmed by 1 base and the J gene end by 0 bases; junction bases not matched to a gene: 6. The naive CD8 population came from CD45RO-negative cells selected for CCR7, without terminally differentiated effector memory CD45RA+ cells. This TCR came from a man aged 25-45 years in good health. The sequencing input was naive CD8+ T cells sorted from blood. The chain links TRBV19 to TRBJ2-1, with 10 bases fitting TRBD2. Written as DNA, the CDR3 is TGTGCCAGTAGTATAGCTAGCGGGAGCCTCGTCTCCTACAATGAGCAGTTCTTC. Its protein is CASSIASGSLVSYNEQFF.